This is a list of T cell receptor beta chains from one sample in a study of Ad26.COV2.S vaccination and SARS-CoV-2 variants. Here immunoSEQ multiplex PCR was the method, and the copy in TCRdb shows in-frame clones only, minus some. The table lists about 350,000 clones, roughly 84% of them singletons, with 3% to 4% in the top ten. The input for sequencing was peripheral blood, taken in a trial of Ad26.COV2.S vaccine versus placebo. The receptors originated from a person aged 18-65 years who received the Ad26.COV2.S COVID-19 vaccine or a placebo. Each CDR3 is given with its conserved first and last residue. Fields, in order: D gene, clone size, V gene, J gene, CDR3 protein, CDR3 DNA. D genes are given only for firm matches. A clone size is listed for some rows: how often the clone was seen (once, few, many), or a class if it is expanded.

d_call: TRBD1
clone_size: NA
v_call: TRBV28
j_call: TRBJ2-2
cdr3_aa: CASSSDRGIGELFF
cdr3_nt: TGTGCCAGCAGTTCGGACAGGGGGATCGGGGAGCTGTTTTTT

d_call: NA
clone_size: few
v_call: TRBV27
j_call: TRBJ2-7
cdr3_aa: CASSPNRGQGNYEQYF
cdr3_nt: TGTGCCAGCAGTCCAAACCGGGGTCAGGGGAACTACGAGCAGTACTTC

d_call: NA
clone_size: NA
v_call: TRBV10-2
j_call: TRBJ1-6
cdr3_aa: CASSEDMSSYNSPLHF
cdr3_nt: TGCGCCAGCAGTGAGGACATGAGCTCCTATAATTCACCCCTCCACTTT

d_call: TRBD1
clone_size: once
v_call: TRBV5-4
j_call: TRBJ2-7
cdr3_aa: CASSSGGQGPLIAEQYF
cdr3_nt: TGTGCCAGCAGCTCGGGGGGACAGGGCCCTCTTATTGCAGAGCAGTACTTC

d_call: NA
clone_size: NA
v_call: TRBV30
j_call: TRBJ2-5
cdr3_aa: CAWRMGYRETQYF
cdr3_nt: TGTGCCTGGAGGATGGGGTACCGAGAGACCCAGTACTTC

d_call: NA
clone_size: once
v_call: TRBV21-1
j_call: TRBJ2-3
cdr3_aa: CASSREDRTPETDTQYF
cdr3_nt: TGTGCCAGCAGCAGGGAAGACAGGACGCCAGAAACAGATACGCAGTATTTT

d_call: TRBD2
clone_size: NA
v_call: TRBV7-7
j_call: TRBJ2-7
cdr3_aa: CASSSGTSSEQYF
cdr3_nt: TGTGCTAGCAGCTCCGGGACTAGCTCCGAGCAGTACTTC

d_call: TRBD1
clone_size: NA
v_call: TRBV6-5
j_call: TRBJ1-2
cdr3_aa: CASSHRGRPDYGYTF
cdr3_nt: TGTGCCAGCAGTCACAGGGGGCGGCCAGACTATGGCTACACCTTC

d_call: TRBD1
clone_size: NA
v_call: TRBV5-4
j_call: TRBJ2-2
cdr3_aa: CASSLGQSTGELFF
cdr3_nt: TGTGCCAGCAGCCTGGGACAGTCAACCGGGGAGCTGTTTTTT

d_call: NA
clone_size: NA
v_call: TRBV7-6
j_call: TRBJ2-5
cdr3_aa: CASSLDGTGVATQYF
cdr3_nt: TGTGCCAGCAGCTTAGACGGGACGGGGGTCGCGACCCAGTACTTC

d_call: TRBD1
clone_size: NA
v_call: TRBV20-1
j_call: TRBJ1-4
cdr3_aa: CSASRGPNEKLFF
cdr3_nt: TGCAGTGCTAGTAGGGGGCCGAATGAAAAACTGTTTTTT

d_call: NA
clone_size: NA
v_call: TRBV10-3
j_call: TRBJ2-7
cdr3_aa: CAISGLLSSYEQYF
cdr3_nt: TGTGCCATCAGTGGACTTTTGAGCTCCTACGAGCAGTACTTC

d_call: NA
clone_size: NA
v_call: TRBV6-5
j_call: TRBJ1-6
cdr3_aa: CASSPQALNSPLHF
cdr3_nt: TGTGCCAGCAGTCCGCAGGCATTGAATTCACCCCTCCACTTT

d_call: TRBD1
clone_size: once
v_call: TRBV27
j_call: TRBJ2-7
cdr3_aa: CASSSQGVAYEQYF
cdr3_nt: TGTGCCAGCAGTTCACAGGGGGTGGCCTACGAGCAGTACTTC

d_call: NA
clone_size: NA
v_call: TRBV7-9
j_call: TRBJ1-4
cdr3_aa: CASSFTGTDEKLFF
cdr3_nt: TGTGCCAGCAGCTTTACAGGGACGGATGAAAAACTGTTTTTT

d_call: NA
clone_size: NA
v_call: TRBV15
j_call: TRBJ2-1
cdr3_aa: CATSREERSYNEQFF
cdr3_nt: TGTGCCACCAGCAGAGAGGAGCGATCCTACAATGAGCAGTTCTTC

d_call: TRBD1
clone_size: NA
v_call: TRBV9
j_call: TRBJ1-1
cdr3_aa: CASSVPRQGAETEAFF
cdr3_nt: TGTGCCAGCAGCGTACCTAGACAGGGGGCGGAAACTGAAGCTTTCTTT

d_call: NA
clone_size: NA
v_call: TRBV24-1
j_call: TRBJ2-7
cdr3_aa: CATSDPGSYEQYF
cdr3_nt: TGTGCCACCAGTGATCCGGGGAGCTACGAGCAGTACTTC

d_call: NA
clone_size: NA
v_call: TRBV2
j_call: TRBJ2-5
cdr3_aa: CASSEQGPETQYF
cdr3_nt: TGTGCCAGCAGTGAACAGGGGCCGGAGACCCAGTACTTC

d_call: NA
clone_size: NA
v_call: TRBV9
j_call: TRBJ2-2
cdr3_aa: CASSVGLANTGELFF
cdr3_nt: TGTGCCAGCAGCGTAGGCCTAGCAAACACCGGGGAGCTGTTTTTT

d_call: TRBD1
clone_size: NA
v_call: TRBV5-1
j_call: TRBJ1-2
cdr3_aa: CASSLAGTANYGYTF
cdr3_nt: TGCGCCAGCAGCTTGGCGGGGACAGCTAACTATGGCTACACCTTC

d_call: TRBD2
clone_size: NA
v_call: TRBV6-6
j_call: TRBJ2-3
cdr3_aa: CASSSTASWGGAFSTDTQYF
cdr3_nt: TGTGCCAGCAGCAGTACCGCCTCGTGGGGAGGGGCATTTAGCACAGATACGCAGTATTTT

d_call: NA
clone_size: NA
v_call: TRBV19
j_call: TRBJ2-2
cdr3_aa: CASSTPGDTGELFF
cdr3_nt: TGTGCCAGTAGTACCCCCGGGGACACCGGGGAGCTGTTTTTT

d_call: TRBD1
clone_size: NA
v_call: TRBV10-3
j_call: TRBJ1-1
cdr3_aa: CAIRTRGQGNTEAFF
cdr3_nt: TGTGCCATCAGGACCCGGGGACAGGGAAACACTGAAGCTTTCTTT

d_call: NA
clone_size: NA
v_call: TRBV6-5
j_call: TRBJ1-4
cdr3_aa: CASSWQDNEKLFF
cdr3_nt: TGTGCCAGCAGTTGGCAGGATAATGAAAAACTGTTTTTT

d_call: NA
clone_size: NA
v_call: TRBV7-2
j_call: TRBJ1-5
cdr3_aa: CASSFEGPQHF
cdr3_nt: TGTGCCAGCAGCTTTGAGGGGCCCCAGCATTTT

d_call: TRBD1
clone_size: once
v_call: TRBV6-5
j_call: TRBJ1-1
cdr3_aa: CASSRGQGVTEAFF
cdr3_nt: TGTGCCAGCAGCCGCGGACAGGGAGTCACTGAAGCTTTCTTT

d_call: NA
clone_size: NA
v_call: TRBV28
j_call: TRBJ1-1
cdr3_aa: CASNPGDLNTEAFF
cdr3_nt: TGTGCCAGCAATCCCGGGGACCTGAACACTGAAGCTTTCTTT

d_call: TRBD2
clone_size: NA
v_call: TRBV28
j_call: TRBJ2-4
cdr3_aa: CASSSPKRERRAKNIQYF
cdr3_nt: TGTGCCAGCAGCTCTCCCAAGCGGGAAAGACGCGCCAAAAACATTCAGTACTTC

d_call: NA
clone_size: NA
v_call: TRBV29-1
j_call: TRBJ1-2
cdr3_aa: CSVAGSDWGGYTF
cdr3_nt: TGCAGCGTGGCTGGTTCAGATTGGGGTGGCTACACCTTC

d_call: NA
clone_size: NA
v_call: TRBV4-1
j_call: TRBJ2-7
cdr3_aa: CASSLGLRGPPPSEQYF
cdr3_nt: TGCGCCAGCAGCCTTGGGCTTCGTGGACCCCCACCCAGCGAGCAGTACTTC

d_call: NA
clone_size: NA
v_call: TRBV12-3/TRBV12-4
j_call: TRBJ1-5
cdr3_aa: CASSPINQPQHF
cdr3_nt: TGTGCCAGCAGCCCTATCAATCAGCCCCAGCATTTT

d_call: NA
clone_size: NA
v_call: TRBV6-1
j_call: TRBJ2-1
cdr3_aa: CASSESEGPKGQFF
cdr3_nt: TGTGCCAGCAGTGAATCGGAGGGCCCAAAGGGGCAGTTCTTC

d_call: NA
clone_size: NA
v_call: TRBV7-9
j_call: TRBJ2-3
cdr3_aa: CASTGGAANTQYF
cdr3_nt: TGTGCCAGCACAGGCGGGGCTGCGAATACGCAGTATTTT

d_call: NA
clone_size: once
v_call: TRBV27
j_call: TRBJ2-2
cdr3_aa: CASSLDYPNTGELFF
cdr3_nt: TGTGCCAGCAGTTTAGACTACCCAAACACCGGGGAGCTGTTTTTT